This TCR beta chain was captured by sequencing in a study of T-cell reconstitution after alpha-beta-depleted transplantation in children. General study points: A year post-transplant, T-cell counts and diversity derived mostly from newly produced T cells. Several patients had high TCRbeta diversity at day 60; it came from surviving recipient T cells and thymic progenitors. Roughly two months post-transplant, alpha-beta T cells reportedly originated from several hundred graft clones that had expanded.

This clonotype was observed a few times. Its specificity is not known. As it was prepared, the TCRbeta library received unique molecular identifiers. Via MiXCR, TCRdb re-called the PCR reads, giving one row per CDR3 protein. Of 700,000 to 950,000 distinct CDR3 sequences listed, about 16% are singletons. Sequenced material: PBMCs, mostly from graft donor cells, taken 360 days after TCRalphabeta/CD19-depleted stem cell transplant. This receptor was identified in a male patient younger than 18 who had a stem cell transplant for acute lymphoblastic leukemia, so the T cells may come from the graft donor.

As DNA, the CDR3 is TGTGCCAGCAGCTCTAGCGGGAGGTACAATGAGCAGTTCTTC. Translating it yields CASSSSGRYNEQFF. This chain uses TRBV7-9 with TRBJ2-1; TRBD2 matches at 11 bases. Germline CDR1 and CDR2: SEHNR and FQNEAQ (reference sequence). The ends lost 4 bases at V and 4 bases at J; junction bases unmatched: 0. CDR3 length equals 14 residues.